Listed below are T cell receptor beta chains from one sample, sequenced in a study of early T cells in non-severe SARS-CoV-2 infection. MiXCR, applied by TCRdb to the 5' RACE reads, yields one record per CDR3 protein. The sample contains some 76,000 distinct CDR3 sequences, about 14% of which appear only once. The material sequenced was whole blood. The receptors derive from an adult who was a healthcare worker with PCR-confirmed SARS-CoV-2 infection or an uninfected control (not recorded which). Both conserved end residues are part of each CDR3. The order of the fields is V gene, J gene, CDR3 protein.

TRBV7-3	TRBJ1-2	CASSSDLGGYTF
TRBV21-1	TRBJ2-4	CASRKQGAKNIQYF
TRBV4-3	TRBJ2-7	CASSQDMSGRSYEQYF
TRBV7-2	TRBJ1-2	CASSFGQGNGYTF
TRBV11-2	TRBJ2-7	CASSWGTGGNPYF
TRBV7-2	TRBJ2-2	CASSLGQVSTGELFF
TRBV6-2/TRBV6-3	TRBJ2-7	CASSAGQYYEQYF
TRBV5-1	TRBJ2-7	CASSLGTGAAYEQYF
TRBV4-2	TRBJ2-3	CASSPGGGGTDTQYF
TRBV7-3	TRBJ2-7	CASSLWGDTSYEQYF
TRBV27	TRBJ1-5	CASSATVRGNQPQHF
TRBV5-6	TRBJ1-5	CASSSDRGRNQPQHF
TRBV15	TRBJ1-1	CATSTIRGDTEAFF
TRBV6-1	TRBJ1-2	CASSEIKSPREAYTF
TRBV7-8	TRBJ1-2	CASRPLGRGNEGYTF
TRBV13	TRBJ2-7	CASSFRDGGSYEQYF
TRBV11-2	TRBJ2-1	CASSGDRDEQFF
TRBV5-1	TRBJ2-7	CASSPQAGLATSYVQYF
TRBV7-8	TRBJ1-5	CASSQSDSLRADQPQHF
TRBV7-8	TRBJ2-7	CASSLNPGPPTFYEQYF
TRBV12-3/TRBV12-4	TRBJ1-1	CASSEAENTEAFF
TRBV11-2	TRBJ2-3	CASSRRLGSGTTTDTQYF
TRBV7-9	TRBJ1-2	CASSLEPPGYTF
TRBV7-2	TRBJ2-5	CASSLQGTQYF
TRBV6-6	TRBJ2-7	CASILHGTGREQYF
TRBV5-4	TRBJ2-6	CASSLGPAGANVLTF
TRBV6-5	TRBJ2-3	CASSSTGVGDTQYF
TRBV7-9	TRBJ2-3	CASSLAIIGEFTDTQYF
TRBV7-2	TRBJ1-1	CASSLGRTEAFF
TRBV7-2	TRBJ2-3	CASSLTRENTQYF
TRBV6-4	TRBJ2-1	CASSEGTTDEQFF
TRBV6-2/TRBV6-3	TRBJ2-7	CASSRVPGLAGRLWEQYF
TRBV2	TRBJ1-4	CASSEMGGTHEKLFF
TRBV9	TRBJ2-1	CASSAPGLVLSEQFF
TRBV28	TRBJ1-3	CASSFQVSGNTIYF